This entry describes one TCR beta chain. Donors in Cohort 3 who had recovered were those with two negative PCRs, healthcare professional clearance, or resolution of their symptoms. The protocol was immunoSEQ multiplex PCR, while the TCRdb copy is restricted to in-frame clones and leaves out a portion. The sample holds about 340,000 clones, 80% to 95% seen once. Trimming removed 4 bases at V and 5 bases at J, with 14 bases between. Germline V gene sequence: CDR1 SGHAT, CDR2 FQNNGV. The CDR3 spans 14 residues. This specimen belongs to a study of blood T cell repertoires in COVID-19. On the study more broadly: T cells, B-cell-depleted T cells, or PBMCs provided the cDNA or gDNA that served as material.

The gene calls are TRBV11-2 and TRBJ1-2; maybe TRBD1 (5 bases). Sequenced: PBMCs or T cells enriched from blood (not recorded which). The receptor's source is a woman aged 25-40 years who had recovered from COVID-19. The CDR3 DNA reads as TGTGCCAGCAGCTCATTAACAGGTTCTTATGGCTACACCTTC. Its protein is CASSSLTGSYGYTF.